This T cell receptor beta chain originates from a study of Tregs in tolerant kidney transplant recipients. Across the study: Related graft donors supplied nonmyeloablative bone marrow transplants, and mixed chimerism was transient.

Study-level results: Nucleotide sequences could not be compared across some patients' samples due to primer changes. Tregs expanded with activated donor B cells seemed most donor-specific. Tolerant patients' donor-specific Tregs expanded beyond overall Tregs, suggesting antigen-driven growth.

This table comes from immunoSEQ multiplex PCR, and its TCRdb copy is limited to in-frame clones, with some not included. The sample records roughly 99,000 clones, over 85% being singletons. With regard to this clone: Its antigen is not identified.

The trim removed 2 bases at V and 4 bases at J, leaving 9 bases unmatched. This CDR3 is 16 amino acids long. From germline, CDR1 is SEHNR and CDR2 FQNEAQ (reference sequence). Sample: CD4+ T cells from blood, taken before the transplant. The sequence came from a human donor who received a combined kidney and bone marrow transplant. The J gene is TRBJ1-1, the V gene TRBV7-9; TRBD1 agrees at 8 bases. CDR3 loop: CASSLLDRDTGTEAFF. The DNA for the CDR3 is TGTGCCAGCAGCTTATTGGACAGGGACACGGGCACTGAAGCTTTCTTT.